The source of this T cell receptor beta chain is a study of Graves' ophthalmopathy and Graves' hyperthyroidism. Study background: The study drew peripheral blood at initial diagnosis, before any treatment.

This CDR3 comprises 13 residues. In germline, CDR1 is SGHTA, CDR2 FQGNSA. Regarding the study as a whole: Most clonotypes expanded in thyroid above 0.001 frequency were present in blood too.

None of the included patients had other autoimmune diseases, uncontrolled infections, pregnancy or lactation, as these led to exclusion. RNA transcripts were the template, and TCR beta CDR3 regions were amplified from them. First-round RT-PCR employed HTBI primers, with a second-round multiplex PCR after it. One entry per CDR3 protein, called by TCRdb with MiXCR from the multiplex PCR reads. The sample lists almost 750,000 distinct CDR3 sequences, 35% to 50% seen once, with 44% in the top ten. Regarding this clonotype: What it binds is unknown. A junction end diverges from the germline sequence, so it may reflect a read error.

The material sequenced was peripheral blood. The clonotype originates from an adult man with Graves' ophthalmopathy. The chain links TRBV7-2 to TRBJ1-2; D is perhaps TRBD1 (5 bases). CDR3 in DNA: TGCGCCAGCAGCCGGAACAGGCACTATGGCTACACCTTC. The encoded protein is CASSRNRHYGYTF.